Below are 17 T cell receptor beta chains sequenced from a single sample in a study of T cell responses to AZD1222 COVID-19 vaccine. Some clones are missing from TCRdb's copy, which holds only in-frame ones; the method was immunoSEQ multiplex PCR. The sample includes over 110,000 clones, almost 95% of them seen just once. The material sequenced was peripheral blood, taken 28 days after the second AZD1222 dose. The receptors here all came from an adult who received the AZD1222 COVID-19 vaccine.

This clone was counted only a few times. The CDR3 DNA reads TGTGCCAGTAGTATAGACAGGCTCACTGAAGCTTTCTTT. It encodes CASSIDRLTEAFF. This rearrangement joins TRBV19 to TRBJ1-1; D remains ambiguous. This CDR3 spans 13 amino acids. The V end was cut by 0 bases, the J end by 4 bases, with 6 bases between. Looked up from germline, CDR1 is LNHDA and CDR2 is SQIVND (reference sequence).

The CDR3 bases are TGTGCCAGCAGCCCCTACATGGGGCAAGAGACCCAGTACTTC. This codes for CASSPYMGQETQYF. This chain uses TRBV3-1 (or the pseudogene TRBV3-2) with TRBJ2-5; D is ambiguous. V lost 4 bases and J 2 bases, leaving 11 bases between the germline ends. The CDR3 has 14 residues. In germline, CDR1 is LGHDT, CDR2 YNNKEL (reference sequence).

The chain couples TRBV6-2 or TRBV6-3 to TRBJ1-5; D is unclear. The CDR3 has 12 residues. With 4 bases removed from V and 0 bases from J, the gap between germline ends came to 1 base. The germline CDR1 and CDR2 sequences are MNHEY and SVGEGT. The chain's CDR3 is CASSFSNQPQHF. DNA for the CDR3: TGTGCCAGCAGTTTTAGCAATCAGCCCCAGCATTTT.

This clone has just one count. The CDR3 region has the DNA TGTGCCAGCTCACAGACCGGGACAGGGGTTACTGAAGCTTTCTTT. This sequence encodes CASSQTGTGVTEAFF. The chain uses TRBV18 and TRBJ1-1; 10 bases line up with TRBD1. The CDR3 sequence is 15 residues long. J gave up 5 bases and V 4 bases, and 7 bases lay outside the gene matches. Germline CDR1 KGHSH, CDR2 LQKENI.

V gene TRBV9 combines with J gene TRBJ2-1; the D is unclear. CDR3 length: 12 amino acids. The germline CDR1 and CDR2 sequences are SGDLS and YYNGEE. V lost 2 bases to trimming and J lost 10 bases, with 10 bases between them. The CDR3 DNA reads TGTGCCAGCAGCGTGGTCGGGCGGGAGCAGTTCTTC. Encoded protein: CASSVVGREQFF. The variable domain in full, completed from reference TRBV9 and TRBJ2-1, reads DSGVTQTPKHLITATGQRVTLRCSPRSGDLSVYWYQQSLDQGLQFLIQYYNGEERAKGNILERFSAQQFPDLHSELNLSSLELGDSALYFCASSVVGREQFFGPGTRLTVL.

V gene TRBV5-5 combines with J gene TRBJ1-1; tentative D call: TRBD1 (5 bases). V gave up 6 bases and J gave up 4 bases, with 7 bases separating them. Looked up from germline, CDR1 is SGHKS and CDR2 is YYEKEE (reference sequence). CDR3 size: 11 residues. The CDR3 loop reads CASTDSTEAFF. The CDR3 region has the DNA TGTGCCAGCACCGACAGCACTGAAGCTTTCTTT. The complete variable domain, with remaining parts taken from reference TRBV5-5 and TRBJ1-1, reads DAGVTQSPTHLIKTRGQQVTLRCSPISGHKSVSWYQQVLGQGPQFIFQYYEKEERGRGNFPDRFSARQFPNYSSELNVNALLLGDSALYLCASTDSTEAFFGQGTRLTVV.

With regard to this clone: The sample holds other DNA sequences that translate to the same CDR3. The V call is TRBV19, the J call TRBJ1-2; D might be TRBD1 (6 bases). The germline CDR1 and CDR2 sequences are LNHDA and SQIVND (reference sequence). CDR3 length: 13 amino acids. V lost 4 bases, J lost 1 base, and 7 bases lay in between. The CDR3: CASSRTVNYGYTF. CDR3 nucleotides: TGTGCCAGTAGTAGGACAGTTAACTATGGCTACACCTTC.

V usage is TRBV18 and J usage is TRBJ1-2, with 7 nucleotides matching TRBD1. J lost 8 bases, V lost 0 bases, and 18 bases had no gene match. Germline-derived CDR1 and CDR2 are KGHSH and LQKENI. The CDR3 contains 18 residues. This chain's CDR3 is CASSPPNRAGDRSPGYTF. CDR3 bases: TGTGCCAGCTCACCACCAAATAGGGCCGGGGACAGATCGCCCGGCTACACCTTC.

The J gene is TRBJ1-2, the V gene TRBV11-2, with TRBD1 identical over 10 bases. Trimming took 2 bases from V and 2 from J; bases not matched to a gene: 8. This CDR3 has 17 residues. Germline V gene sequence: CDR1 SGHAT, CDR2 FQNNGV. CDR3 bases: TGTGCCAGCAGCTTACCGGGACAGGGGCGGGGGAACTATGGCTACACCTTC. Protein sequence: CASSLPGQGRGNYGYTF.

V usage is TRBV30 and J usage is TRBJ1-1; 8 nucleotides line up with TRBD1. The CDR3 loop spans 12 amino acids. CDR1 GTSNPN and CDR2 SVGIG come from the germline V gene (reference sequence). V trimming: 7 bases; J trimming: 4 bases; junction bases outside the gene matches: 5. CDR3 DNA sequence: TGTGCCTCCCGACAGGGGTTCACTGAAGCTTTCTTT. Protein product: CASRQGFTEAFF.

The chain employs TRBV6-5 and TRBJ1-5; no clear D gene. This CDR3 contains 12 residues. Trimming removed 6 bases from V and 4 bases from J, with 7 bases in between. Germline V CDR1 and CDR2: MNHEY, SVGAGI. The CDR3 DNA sequence: TGTGCCAGCAGGGGGTGGAATCAGCCCCAGCATTTT. It codes for CASRGWNQPQHF.

This clone was seen only once. The gene calls are TRBV18 and TRBJ2-7, with TRBD2 matching over 10 bases. V lost 5 bases to trimming and J lost 1 base; unmatched junction nucleotides: 11. Germline V gene data show CDR1 as KGHSH and CDR2 as LQKENI. The CDR3 runs 17 residues. CDR3 nucleotide sequence: TGTGCCAGCTCAAGTTCCTGGACTAGCGGTCGTTCCTACGAGCAGTACTTC. This sequence encodes CASSSSWTSGRSYEQYF.

A single count supports this clone. The chain recombines TRBV6-5 with TRBJ2-1, with D unresolved. Per the germline V gene, CDR1 is MNHEY and CDR2 is SVGAGI. This CDR3 is built from 14 residues. V lost 6 bases, J lost 7 bases, and 16 bases lay in between. The CDR3 region is CASSPRIRSNEQFF. DNA of the CDR3: TGTGCCAGCAGCCCCAGGATCAGATCGAATGAGCAGTTCTTC.

In this sample, this clone turned up many times. This rearrangement joins TRBV3-1 (or the pseudogene TRBV3-2) to TRBJ2-7; TRBD1 aligns across 9 bases. Germline loops: CDR1 LGHDT, CDR2 YNNKEL (reference sequence). V lost 4 bases to trimming and J lost 5 bases; unmatched junction nucleotides: 3. The CDR3 consists of 13 residues. The CDR3 region has the DNA TGTGCCAGCAGCCGACAGGGGGAGGACGAGCAGTACGTC. Its protein product is CASSRQGEDEQYV.

The V gene is TRBV19, the J gene TRBJ1-2, with TRBD1 matching 7 bases. CDR3 length: 17 residues. V gave up 4 bases and J gave up 0 bases; unmatched junction bases: 11. The germline V gene encodes CDR1 LNHDA and CDR2 SQIVND (reference sequence). CDR3 protein: CASSTRPGQQTNYGYTF. The CDR3 DNA follows: TGTGCCAGTAGTACGCGTCCGGGACAGCAGACTAACTATGGCTACACCTTC.

The rearrangement joins TRBV6-2 or TRBV6-3 to TRBJ1-1; D is possibly TRBD1 (6 bases). The CDR3 runs to 13 residues. V lost 5 bases to trimming and J lost 8 bases, with 15 bases between them. CDR1 is MNHEY and CDR2 is SVGEGT in the germline V gene. CDR3 nucleotides: TGTGCCAGCAGTGGCTGGACAGTCATGGAAGCTTTCTTT. Its protein is CASSGWTVMEAFF.

This chain connects TRBV18 to TRBJ1-4; D might be TRBD1 (5 bases). From germline, CDR1 is KGHSH and CDR2 LQKENI. This CDR3 has 13 amino acids. Trimming took off 5 bases at V and 12 bases at J, with 16 bases between the two ends. CDR3 protein: CASSERDLSELFF. In nucleotides, the CDR3 is TGTGCCAGCTCAGAAAGGGACCTCTCCGAACTGTTTTTT.